The 28 T cell receptor beta chains given below trace back to one sample, sequenced in a study of T cells after yellow fever vaccination. TCRdb reprocessed the 5' RACE reads with MiXCR, giving one entry per CDR3 protein. The data show some 560,000 distinct CDR3 sequences, roughly a sixth seen once. Source: PBMCs, taken more than 4 days after the first yellow fever vaccination. These TCRs come from a man between 18 and 29 years old who received the YFV17D yellow fever vaccine.

This clonotype appeared a few times. This chain links TRBV27 with TRBJ2-7; D is ambiguous. The germline V and J ends were trimmed by 0 bases and 2 bases, with 5 bases remaining between them. Germline lookup yields CDR1 MNHEY and CDR2 SMNVEV (reference sequence). The CDR3 is 13 residues long. CDR3 in amino acids: CASSLSRTYEQYF. CDR3 in DNA: TGTGCCAGCAGTTTATCCCGAACCTACGAGCAGTACTTC.

J is TRBJ2-7 and V is TRBV7-3; D unclear. CDR3 length: 15 residues. The germline CDR1 and CDR2 sequences are SGHTA and FQGTGA. Trimming took off 0 bases at V and 4 bases at J, with 13 bases between the two ends. CDR3 sequence reads: CASSLTLPHFYEQYV. Here the CDR3 DNA reads TGTGCCAGCAGCTTAACACTACCCCATTTTTACGAGCAGTACGTC.

This clonotype was picked up a small number of times. The CDR3 protein is CASTPPQGNTEAFF. CDR3 nucleotide sequence: TGTGCCAGCACCCCTCCACAGGGTAACACTGAAGCTTTCTTT. V usage is TRBV7-9 and J usage is TRBJ1-1; the D gene is possibly TRBD1 (6 bases). Trimming left V 7 bases short and J 2 bases short, with 14 bases between. Germline V lookup: CDR1 SEHNR, CDR2 FQNEAQ (reference sequence). This CDR3 region has 14 residues.

This clonotype has more than one count but fewer than ten. The chain couples TRBV11-2 to TRBJ1-1; unclear D gene. CDR3 length equals 13 residues. Trimming stripped 4 bases from V and 6 bases from J, with 12 bases between. Germline V gene sequence: CDR1 SGHAT, CDR2 FQNNGV. The CDR3 reads CASSSRLKAEAFF. The CDR3 DNA is TGTGCCAGCAGCTCCCGTTTAAAGGCTGAAGCTTTCTTT.

There are a few counts of this clonotype. V and J are TRBV20-1 and TRBJ2-7; D might be TRBD2 (5 bases). The CDR3 runs 13 residues. CDR1 is DFQATT and CDR2 is SNEGSKA in the germline V gene (reference sequence). Trimming removed 0 bases from V and 3 bases from J, with 9 bases in between. The CDR3 DNA is TGCAGTGCTAGAGAAGGACTCTACTACGAGCAGTACTTC. Protein product: CSAREGLYYEQYF.

There are many counts of this clonotype. This chain uses TRBV4-3 with TRBJ2-3; possibly TRBD1 or TRBD2 for D (5 bases each). Germline CDR1 LGHNA, CDR2 YSLEER. CDR3 length: 17 amino acids. Trimming left V 1 base short and J 0 bases short, with 14 bases between. CDR3 region: CASSQGASGGSTDTQYF. The CDR3 coding sequence is TGCGCCAGCAGCCAAGGGGCGAGTGGGGGAAGCACAGATACGCAGTATTTT.

The rearrangement joins TRBV18 to TRBJ1-1; D not resolved. CDR1 and CDR2 from the germline V gene are KGHSH and LQKENI. CDR3 length equals 15 residues. V lost 3 bases and J 1 base, leaving 12 bases between the germline ends. In nucleotides, the CDR3 is TGTGCCAGCTCACCGCCCCCGGACTGGAACACTGAAGCTTTCTTT. This translates into CASSPPPDWNTEAFF.

There are a few counts of this clonotype. The chain is built from TRBV5-5 and TRBJ2-3; 9 nucleotides line up with TRBD1. J was trimmed by 5 bases and V by 0 bases; bases with no gene match: 7. This CDR3 is 16 amino acids long. CDR1 and CDR2 (germline): SGHKS, YYEKEE (reference sequence). CDR3 in amino acids: CASSLVMGQGGDTQYF. In DNA, the CDR3 is TGTGCCAGCAGCTTGGTGATGGGACAGGGCGGAGATACGCAGTATTTT.

V gene TRBV29-1 combines with J gene TRBJ2-3; D perhaps matches TRBD2 (5 bases). This CDR3 comprises 15 residues. The germline CDR1 and CDR2 sequences are SQVTM and ANQGSEA. The V and J ends lost 4 bases and 0 bases respectively, with 14 bases between them. CDR3 protein: CSVVGRRGSTDTQYF. The CDR3, as DNA: TGCAGCGTTGTTGGCCGAAGAGGGAGCACAGATACGCAGTATTTT.

This clonotype was observed a handful of times. The chain carries TRBV7-9 and TRBJ2-5, with 10 bases aligning to TRBD1. The CDR3 totals 15 residues. Germline CDR1 and CDR2: SEHNR and FQNEAQ (reference sequence). J gave up 1 base and V 5 bases, and 4 bases lay outside the gene matches. The CDR3 protein is CASSPGTGVQETQYF. For the CDR3, the DNA is TGTGCCAGCAGCCCCGGGACAGGGGTCCAAGAGACCCAGTACTTC. The variable domain in full, with the rest retrieved from reference TRBV7-9 and TRBJ2-5, is DTGVSQNPRHKITKRGQNVTFRCDPISEHNRLYWYRQTLGQGPEFLTYFQNEAQLEKSRLLSDRFSAERPKGSFSTLEIQRTEQGDSAMYLCASSPGTGVQETQYFGPGTRLLVL.

This clonotype showed up just a few times. The chain carries TRBV9 and TRBJ1-1; perhaps TRBD1 as D (6 bases). V was trimmed by 3 bases and J by 4 bases, leaving 10 bases between them. Per germline, CDR1 SGDLS and CDR2 YYNGEE. The CDR3 is 13 amino acids. The DNA of the CDR3 is TGTGCCAGCAGCGAGGGGGACGGCACTGAAGCTTTCTTT. Amino acid sequence: CASSEGDGTEAFF.

This clonotype has just a few counts. This chain joins TRBV5-5 and TRBJ1-3; unclear D gene. The V end was cut by 2 bases, the J end by 0 bases, with 9 bases between. Looked up from germline, CDR1 is SGHKS and CDR2 is YYEKEE (reference sequence). The CDR3 length is 15 residues. CDR3 loop: CASSFDRSSGNTIYF. The DNA for the CDR3 is TGTGCCAGCAGCTTCGACCGAAGCTCTGGAAACACCATATATTTT. The complete variable domain, with remaining parts taken from reference TRBV5-5 and TRBJ1-3, reads DAGVTQSPTHLIKTRGQQVTLRCSPISGHKSVSWYQQVLGQGPQFIFQYYEKEERGRGNFPDRFSARQFPNYSSELNVNALLLGDSALYLCASSFDRSSGNTIYFGEGSWLTVV.

The sample holds a few counts of this clonotype. CDR3 DNA sequence: TGCGCCAGCAGCGCGGCGGAGAACACTGAAGCTTTCTTT. Its protein product is CASSAAENTEAFF. V is TRBV5-1 and J is TRBJ1-1, with unresolved D. The CDR3 sequence is 13 residues long. V was pared by 4 bases and J by 1 base, with 8 bases between. Germline CDR1 and CDR2: SGHRS and YFSETQ.

The chain recombines TRBV5-1 with TRBJ1-6; D is undetermined. This CDR3 has 13 amino acids. The germline V gene encodes CDR1 SGHRS and CDR2 YFSETQ. Trimming cost V 5 bases and J 7 bases, with 10 bases left between them. This chain's CDR3 is CASRMQGNSPLHF. CDR3 in DNA: TGCGCCAGCAGAATGCAAGGAAATTCACCCCTCCACTTT.

This clonotype turned up a few times. This chain uses TRBV18 with TRBJ1-1; D not certain. The CDR3 runs 15 residues. Looked up from germline, CDR1 is KGHSH and CDR2 is LQKENI. V was cut by 0 bases and J by 1 base, with 9 bases left in between. The CDR3 here is CASSPPAGWNTEAFF. The CDR3 DNA is TGTGCCAGCTCACCACCCGCAGGCTGGAACACTGAAGCTTTCTTT.

V usage is TRBV7-9 and J usage is TRBJ2-5, with D unresolved. With 8 bases removed from V and 4 bases from J, the gap between germline ends came to 5 bases. Germline V CDR1 and CDR2: SEHNR, FQNEAQ (reference sequence). CDR3 size: 10 residues. CDR3 coding DNA: TGTGCCAGCGCCCTAGAGACCCAGTACTTC. Protein product: CASALETQYF. Full variable domain (outside the CDR3, taken from reference TRBV7-9 and TRBJ2-5): DTGVSQNPRHKITKRGQNVTFRCDPISEHNRLYWYRQTLGQGPEFLTYFQNEAQLEKSRLLSDRFSAERPKGSFSTLEIQRTEQGDSAMYLCASALETQYFGPGTRLLVL.

Many counts were recorded for this clonotype. This chain links TRBV20-1 with TRBJ1-5; a weak D match, TRBD1 (6 bases). V was trimmed by 6 bases and J by 0 bases, leaving 12 bases between them. Germline V gene lookup returns CDR1 DFQATT and CDR2 SNEGSKA (reference sequence). CDR3 length equals 14 residues. The CDR3 nucleotides are TGCAGTGCGACACAGGGAAATAGCAATCAGCCCCAGCATTTT. Its translation: CSATQGNSNQPQHF.

In its sample, this clonotype was seen a few times. A much larger clone is a single base away; this may be a read error. DNA of the CDR3: TGTGCCAGCAGCTTACAGGAGCAAGAGACCCAGTACTTC. Translated, it gives CASSLQEQETQYF. The rearrangement uses TRBV7-9 and TRBJ2-5; D is ambiguous. CDR3 size: 13 residues. The V end was cut by 2 bases, the J end by 2 bases, with 6 bases between. Germline CDR1 SEHNR, CDR2 FQNEAQ (reference sequence).

This chain joins TRBV7-2 and TRBJ1-3, with unresolved D. V gave up 1 base and J gave up 4 bases, with 14 bases separating them. Looked up from germline, CDR1 is SGHTA and CDR2 is FQGNSA. The CDR3 has 16 amino acids. The CDR3 region is CASSLVAGVAGNTIYF. CDR3 sequence (DNA): TGTGCCAGCAGCTTAGTTGCCGGGGTCGCCGGAAACACCATATATTTT.

This clonotype appeared many times. The chain has TRBV11-2 and TRBJ2-1; D is unresolved. In germline, CDR1 is SGHAT, CDR2 FQNNGV. The CDR3 is made up of 15 amino acids. Trimming stripped 0 bases from V and 4 bases from J, with 10 bases between. In nucleotides, the CDR3 is TGTGCCAGCAGCTTAGATCGATTGCAGTACAATGAGCAGTTCTTC. It is translated as CASSLDRLQYNEQFF. The whole variable domain, filled in from reference TRBV11-2 and TRBJ2-1, reads EAGVAQSPRYKIIEKRQSVAFWCNPISGHATLYWYQQILGQGPKLLIQFQNNGVVDDSQLPKDRFSAERLKGVDSTLKIQPAKLEDSAVYLCASSLDRLQYNEQFFGPGTRLTVL.

CDR3 region: CASSHPMVGSKNIQYF. CDR3 nucleotides: TGTGCCAGCAGCCACCCAATGGTCGGTTCCAAAAACATTCAGTACTTC. The gene calls are TRBV4-2 and TRBJ2-4; D ambiguous. This CDR3 is built from 16 residues. Germline-derived CDR1 and CDR2 are LGHNA and YNFKEQ. Trimming took off 3 bases at V and 2 bases at J, with 14 bases between the two ends.

This clonotype occurred a few times. V gene TRBV6-6 combines with J gene TRBJ2-1; TRBD2 is a possible D gene (5 bases). Germline V gene data show CDR1 as MNHNY and CDR2 as SVGAGI (reference sequence). The CDR3 spans 13 residues. V was shortened by 6 bases and J by 10 bases, with 16 bases between the two germline ends. Here the CDR3 reads CASSPRGKGEQFF. The CDR3 nucleotides read TGTGCCAGCAGCCCACGGGGAAAAGGGGAGCAGTTCTTC.

This clonotype was picked up a small number of times. The V call is TRBV12-3 or TRBV12-4, the J call TRBJ1-1; D is unresolved. V was trimmed by 2 bases and J by 4 bases, leaving 14 bases between them. The CDR3 covers 15 residues. CDR3 coding DNA: TGTGCCAGCAGTTTAACACAGCAGTTTAGCACTGAAGCTTTCTTT. Translated, it gives CASSLTQQFSTEAFF.

A few counts support this clonotype. The chain uses TRBV9 and TRBJ2-3; 11 bases are a match to TRBD2. The V gene's germline CDR1 is SGDLS and CDR2 YYNGEE. After removal of 3 bases from V and 0 bases from J, the junction contained 12 bases not matched to a gene. This CDR3 spans 19 amino acids. For the CDR3, the DNA is TGTGCCAGCAGCGCCACTCTAGCGGGGGGTTACACTAGCACAGATACGCAGTATTTT. This sequence encodes CASSATLAGGYTSTDTQYF. The full variable domain, in which reference TRBV9 and TRBJ2-3 provide the parts outside the CDR3, is DSGVTQTPKHLITATGQRVTLRCSPRSGDLSVYWYQQSLDQGLQFLIQYYNGEERAKGNILERFSAQQFPDLHSELNLSSLELGDSALYFCASSATLAGGYTSTDTQYFGPGTRLTVL.

V usage is TRBV5-4 and J usage is TRBJ2-5; TRBD2 matches 13 bases. Trimming at V came to 4 bases and at J to 4 bases, leaving 16 bases not matched to a gene. This CDR3 has 19 amino acids. Germline CDR1 SGHNT, CDR2 YYREEE (reference sequence). The CDR3 DNA sequence: TGTGCCAGCAGCGTGGCTTCGGGACTAGCGGGGAAATTGAGAGAGACCCAGTACTTC. Translating it yields CASSVASGLAGKLRETQYF.

The CDR3 coding sequence is TGTGCCAGCAGCTTGACAGCGGCGAACACCGGGGAGCTGTTTTTT. It translates to CASSLTAANTGELFF. The chain is built from TRBV7-7 and TRBJ2-2; D is tentatively TRBD1 or TRBD2 (5 bases each). The CDR3 runs to 15 residues. The V and J ends lost 3 bases and 0 bases respectively, with 8 bases between them. From germline, CDR1 is SSHAT and CDR2 FNYEAQ (reference sequence).

This clonotype was picked up a small number of times. The gene calls are TRBV28 and TRBJ1-5, with 10 bases that match TRBD1. The CDR3 is 15 residues long. Germline trimming cut 2 bases from V and 5 bases from J; bases unmatched to any gene: 3. Germline V CDR1 and CDR2: MDHEN, SYDVKM. The CDR3 sequence: CASSLLTGGYQPQHF. CDR3 coding DNA: TGTGCCAGCAGTTTACTGACAGGGGGCTATCAGCCCCAGCATTTT.

The chain employs TRBV19 and TRBJ1-1; D is undetermined. Germline V gene lookup returns CDR1 LNHDA and CDR2 SQIVND (reference sequence). V was pared by 6 bases and J by 0 bases, with 14 bases between. CDR3 length equals 15 residues. DNA for the CDR3: TGTGCCAGTAGCCCCTATACCGTCTTGAACACTGAAGCTTTCTTT. It is translated as CASSPYTVLNTEAFF.